This T cell receptor beta chain was identified during a study of OX40 agonist ivuxolimab in advanced cancers. Study context: Allowance was made for prior anti-PD-1, anti-PD-L1 or anti-CTLA-4 therapy, and approximately 41% had some.

V dropped 3 bases and J dropped 5; count of bases not matched to a gene: 6. CDR3 length: 15 residues. Germline V gene sequence: CDR1 SNHLY, CDR2 FYNNEI. Libraries were prepared by immunoSEQ multiplex PCR; TCRdb keeps only in-frame clonotypes and omits some of them. The sample records some 86,000 clones, roughly 91% being singletons. General observations from the study: CD4+ T cells averaged fewer expanded clones than CD8+ T cells.

Worth noting for this clone: Its matching antigen is unknown.

The sequence was collected from an adult with an advanced solid tumor such as melanoma, head and neck, liver or kidney cancer. The rearrangement joins TRBV2 to TRBJ2-3; TRBD2 agrees at 9 bases. The specimen comprised CD4+ or CD8+ T cells sorted from blood, sampled in a trial of the OX40 agonist ivuxolimab. CDR3 sequence: CASSDSLAGVDTQYF. The CDR3 DNA reads TGTGCCAGCAGTGATTCCTTAGCGGGGGTAGATACGCAGTATTTT. The entire variable domain, with the rest obtained from reference TRBV2 and TRBJ2-3, is as follows: EPEVTQTPSHQVTQMGQEVILRCVPISNHLYFYWYRQILGQKVEFLVSFYNNEISEKSEIFDDQFSVERPDGSNFTLKIRSTKLEDSAMYFCASSDSLAGVDTQYFGPGTRLTVL.